Presented here are 5 T cell receptor beta chains from one specimen sequenced in a study of identical twins. TCRdb fed the 5' RACE reads into MiXCR, producing one record per CDR3 protein. In the table there are roughly 280,000 distinct CDR3 sequences, roughly 10% of which are singletons. These same data were also listed under a study on yellow fever vaccine responses in identical twins.

Sequenced material: CD8+ T cells sorted from blood. These receptors originate from a woman younger than 30 in good health.

This chain links TRBV12-3 or TRBV12-4 with TRBJ1-4, with D uncertain. Trimming cost V 4 bases and J 8 bases, with 11 bases left between them. This CDR3 region has 13 residues. Here the CDR3 DNA reads TGTGCCAGCAGTTCAACCCTAGTGGAAAAACTGTTTTTT. Translated, it gives CASSSTLVEKLFF.

This clonotype was seen a few times. The J gene is TRBJ2-7, the V gene TRBV20-1; 7 positions agree with TRBD1. V dropped 2 bases and J dropped 2; count of bases not matched to a gene: 6. Germline CDR1 and CDR2: DFQATT and SNEGSKA (reference sequence). The CDR3 extends over 14 amino acids. The CDR3 protein is CSARPPGTAYEQYF. Here the CDR3 DNA reads TGCAGTGCTAGACCCCCGGGGACAGCCTACGAGCAGTACTTC.

CDR3 DNA: TGTGCCAGCAGTGGTAACGAGCAGTACTTC. This codes for CASSGNEQYF. The chain carries TRBV2 and TRBJ2-7, with no clear D. The CDR3 is 10 amino acids. The ends were cut back, 4 bases at V and 5 bases at J, with 3 bases in the middle. The V gene's germline CDR1 is SNHLY and CDR2 FYNNEI.

This clonotype came up many times. J is TRBJ2-7 and V is TRBV29-1; 8 bases fit TRBD1. The germline gives CDR1 SQVTM, CDR2 ANQGSEA. CDR3 size: 13 residues. V trimming: 5 bases; J trimming: 4 bases; junction bases outside the gene matches: 7. The CDR3 sequence: CSVIQGARYEQYF. The CDR3 DNA reads TGCAGCGTTATCCAGGGGGCGCGGTACGAGCAGTACTTC.

This clonotype has at least ten counts. The rearrangement joins TRBV9 to TRBJ1-2, with unresolved D. The germline V gene has CDR1 SGDLS and CDR2 YYNGEE. The CDR3 totals 14 residues. V lost 1 base, J lost 1 base, and 8 bases lay in between. The CDR3 loop is CASSVSNSNYGYTF. CDR3 in DNA: TGTGCCAGCAGCGTATCCAACAGTAACTATGGCTACACCTTC.